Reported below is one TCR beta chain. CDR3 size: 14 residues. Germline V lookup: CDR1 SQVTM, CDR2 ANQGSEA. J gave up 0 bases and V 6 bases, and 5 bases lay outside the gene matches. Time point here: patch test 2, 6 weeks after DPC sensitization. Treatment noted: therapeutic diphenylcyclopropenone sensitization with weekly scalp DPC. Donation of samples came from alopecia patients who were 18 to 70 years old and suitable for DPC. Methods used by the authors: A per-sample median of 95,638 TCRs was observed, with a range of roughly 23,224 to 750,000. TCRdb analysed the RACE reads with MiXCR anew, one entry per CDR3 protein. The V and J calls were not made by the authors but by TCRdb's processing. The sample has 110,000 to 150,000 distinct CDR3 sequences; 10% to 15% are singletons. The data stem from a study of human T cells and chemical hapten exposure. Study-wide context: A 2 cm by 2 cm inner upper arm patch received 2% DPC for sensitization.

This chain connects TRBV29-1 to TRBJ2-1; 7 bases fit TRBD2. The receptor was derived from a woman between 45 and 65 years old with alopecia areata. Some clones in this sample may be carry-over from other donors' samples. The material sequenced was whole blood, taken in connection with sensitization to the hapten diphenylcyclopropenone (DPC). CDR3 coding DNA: TGCAGCGTCGGGGAGGGGATCTCCTACAATGAGCAGTTCTTC. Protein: CSVGEGISYNEQFF.